This entry concerns a single TCR beta chain. The antigen remains unidentified. The data belong to a study of cytomegalovirus exposure and HLA in healthy donors. Notes on the study in general: CMV serostatus was the sole immune exposure information available. A few V segments could not be told apart, such as TRBV6-2 and TRBV6-3, and were left out. The CMV antigen specificity of a few CMV-associated chains was confirmed through in vitro analysis.

Primers: 60 Vbeta forward and 13 Jbeta reverse. Profiled with immunoSEQ multiplex PCR; TCRdb holds only in-frame clones, not every one. The specimen's table records 75,000 to 95,000 clones. As for the donors, each was a healthy bone marrow donor. The germline CDR1 and CDR2 sequences are SGHTA and FQGTGA. Trimming left V 5 bases short and J 3 bases short, with 23 bases between. This CDR3 comprises 17 residues. The sequence derives from a woman in her fifties or sixties in good health and CMV-seronegative. Sample: PBMCs. The chain couples TRBV7-3 to TRBJ2-7, with a possible D match to TRBD1 (7 bases). The CDR3 nucleotides are TGTGCCAGCAGCACCCCTGATGGGGGGACAGCAAACTACGAGCAGTACTTC. Translation gives CASSTPDGGTANYEQYF. The entire variable domain, with the rest obtained from reference TRBV7-3 and TRBJ2-7, is as follows: GAGVSQTPSNKVTEKGKYVELRCDPISGHTALYWYRQSLGQGPEFLIYFQGTGAADDSGLPNDRFFAVRPEGSVSTLKIQRTERGDSAVYLCASSTPDGGTANYEQYFGPGTRLTVT.